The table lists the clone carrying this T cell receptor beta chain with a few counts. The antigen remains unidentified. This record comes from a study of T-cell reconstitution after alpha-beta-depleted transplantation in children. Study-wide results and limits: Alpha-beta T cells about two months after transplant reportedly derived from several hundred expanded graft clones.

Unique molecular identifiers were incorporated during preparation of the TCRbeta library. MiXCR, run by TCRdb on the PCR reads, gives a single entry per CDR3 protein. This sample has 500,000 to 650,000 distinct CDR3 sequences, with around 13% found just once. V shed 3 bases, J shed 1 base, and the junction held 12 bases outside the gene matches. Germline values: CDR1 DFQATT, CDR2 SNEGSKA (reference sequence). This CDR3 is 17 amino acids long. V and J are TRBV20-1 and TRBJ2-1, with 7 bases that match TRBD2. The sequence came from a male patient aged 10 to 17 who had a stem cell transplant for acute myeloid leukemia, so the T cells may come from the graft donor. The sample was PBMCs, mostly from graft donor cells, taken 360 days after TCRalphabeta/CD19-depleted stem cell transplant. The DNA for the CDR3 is TGCAGTGCTAGTGGTCTAGCGGCCTTGGGGTCCTACAATGAGCAGTTCTTC. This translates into CSASGLAALGSYNEQFF.